Below, one T cell receptor (beta chain) is given with its context. Its matching antigen is unknown. Repertoires were generated with immunoSEQ multiplex PCR, while TCRdb's copy carries only in-frame clones and drops some. The sample lists about 83,000 clones, about 82% occurring once. This specimen belongs to a study of T cell responses to AZD1222 COVID-19 vaccine. Trimming took 1 base from V and 2 from J, leaving 7 bases between them. The germline V gene encodes CDR1 SNHLY and CDR2 FYNNEI. The CDR3 has 14 amino acids. Findings and limits, study-wide: Researchers report vaccine-associated CD4 TCRs spanning spike, with dominance at 160-218 and 743-854. The donor cohort was predominantly white British with a female majority, and clonal diversity may have been underestimated. Just 5 or 6 AZD1222 recipients tested seropositive at baseline.

Sample: peripheral blood, taken on day 0 of AZD1222 vaccination. This clonotype was obtained from an adult in good health. V gene TRBV2 combines with J gene TRBJ2-3, with no clear D. The DNA of the CDR3 is TGTGCCAGCAGTGAAGGGCTCTCCACAGATACGCAGTATTTT. As protein: CASSEGLSTDTQYF.